These 32 T cell receptor beta chains share one sample of origin, sequenced in a study of T cells after posttransplantation cyclophosphamide. TCRdb's copy holds only in-frame clones and misses some; the assay was immunoSEQ multiplex PCR. The data show tens of thousands of clones, 92% seen once. The sample consisted of PBMCs. Receptor source: a woman aged 45 to 65 in good health and a related stem cell transplant donor.

On this clone: The germline gene is not matched at one end of the junction; a read error may be the cause. The chain employs TRBV6-1 and TRBJ2-5; 10 bases fit TRBD2. The CDR3 runs 12 residues. The germline CDR1 and CDR2 sequences are MNHNS and SASEGT. The CDR3 reads CASTLAGALQNF. The DNA for the CDR3 is TGTGCCAGCACCCTAGCGGGGGCCCTGCAGAACTTC.

This chain joins TRBV19 and TRBJ1-5; TRBD1 matches 7 bases. The CDR3 has 15 residues. J lost 1 base, V lost 5 bases, and 5 bases had no gene match. The germline V gene has CDR1 LNHDA and CDR2 SQIVND (reference sequence). This chain's CDR3 is CASSATGLSNQPQHF. The CDR3 bases are TGTGCCAGTAGTGCGACAGGGCTGAGCAATCAGCCCCAGCATTTT.

CDR3 residues: CSVARDTGSYNEQFF. The CDR3 nucleotides read TGCAGCGTTGCCCGGGACACCGGCTCCTACAATGAGCAGTTCTTC. This chain links TRBV29-1 with TRBJ2-1; the D gene is possibly TRBD1 (6 bases). The V gene lost 4 bases and the J gene lost 0 bases, with 13 bases spanning the gap. The CDR3 is made up of 15 amino acids. The germline CDR1 and CDR2 sequences are SQVTM and ANQGSEA.

The chain joins TRBV2 to TRBJ2-7, with TRBD1 matching 10 bases. Losses at the gene ends were 6 bases for V and 6 bases for J; bases not matched to a gene: 5. Germline values: CDR1 SNHLY, CDR2 FYNNEI. The CDR3 is 13 amino acids. DNA for the CDR3: TGTGCCAGCAGCCCCGGGACAGGGGTCGAGCAGTACTTC. Translation: CASSPGTGVEQYF.

The gene calls are TRBV11-2 and TRBJ2-5, with 11 positions matching TRBD2. The CDR3 sequence is 17 residues long. Per germline, CDR1 SGHAT and CDR2 FQNNGV. V lost 6 bases to trimming and J lost 2 bases; unmatched junction nucleotides: 11. CDR3 sequence: CASSPLQTSGMQETQYF. The CDR3 DNA reads TGTGCCAGCAGTCCGCTACAGACTAGCGGGATGCAAGAGACCCAGTACTTC.

The rearrangement uses TRBV7-2 and TRBJ2-7, with D possibly matching TRBD1 (5 bases). The germline gives CDR1 SGHTA, CDR2 FQGNSA. Deletions cut 5 bases from V and 6 bases from J, with 8 bases between. There are 11 residues in the CDR3. The DNA for the CDR3 is TGTGCCAGCAGCCAGGGCCGCGAGCAGTACTTC. Translated, it gives CASSQGREQYF.

This chain connects TRBV11-2 to TRBJ2-3; D is unclear. Trimming left V 5 bases short and J 3 bases short, with 18 bases between. There are 16 residues in the CDR3. The germline V gene encodes CDR1 SGHAT and CDR2 FQNNGV. The DNA of the CDR3 is TGTGCCAGCAGCCCAAGAACCGGGTTTAATACAGATACGCAGTATTTT. Amino acids: CASSPRTGFNTDTQYF.

This clone is a singleton in its sample. V is TRBV30 and J is TRBJ2-3; possibly TRBD2 for D (5 bases). This CDR3 region has 13 residues. The ends were cut back, 4 bases at V and 5 bases at J, with 13 bases in the middle. Germline CDR1 is GTSNPN and CDR2 is SVGIG (reference sequence). Here the CDR3 reads CAWTRLSEDTQYF. CDR3 nucleotide sequence: TGTGCCTGGACCCGACTAAGCGAAGATACGCAGTATTTT.

The DNA for the CDR3 is TGTGCCAGCAGCCAAGTCAGGGGTTACGAGCAGTACTTC. Translating it yields CASSQVRGYEQYF. The chain links TRBV4-2 to TRBJ2-7; possible D gene TRBD1, 6 bases. Germline V gives CDR1 LGHNA, CDR2 YNFKEQ. The CDR3 covers 13 residues. V was cut by 1 base and J by 4 bases, with 8 bases left in between.

The chain uses TRBV19 and TRBJ1-1; 7 bases align to TRBD1. Unmatched junction bases numbered 1, after V lost 5 bases and J lost 1 base. CDR3 length equals 13 residues. From germline, CDR1 is LNHDA and CDR2 SQIVND (reference sequence). The CDR3 reads CASSDRANTEAFF. The CDR3 DNA follows: TGTGCCAGTAGTGACAGGGCGAACACTGAAGCTTTCTTT.

The chain has TRBV5-4 and TRBJ2-3; 9 bases are shared with TRBD2. CDR1 SGHNT and CDR2 YYREEE come from the germline V gene (reference sequence). Unmatched junction bases numbered 10, after V lost 4 bases and J lost 4 bases. There are 16 residues in the CDR3. CDR3 sequence (DNA): TGTGCCAGCAGCGGGGGGAGCGGGGGGACGGCAGATACGCAGTATTTT. Residues: CASSGGSGGTADTQYF.

This clone was observed once. This sequence joins TRBV7-3 and TRBJ2-3, with D possibly matching TRBD1 (6 bases). The CDR3 is 15 amino acids. The germline V gene has CDR1 SGHTA and CDR2 FQGTGA. Trimming took off 3 bases at V and 3 bases at J, with 13 bases between the two ends. Here the CDR3 reads CASSFRGLRTDTQYF. DNA of the CDR3: TGTGCCAGCAGCTTTAGGGGGTTGAGAACAGATACGCAGTATTTT.

This sequence joins TRBV10-3 and TRBJ1-4, with D unresolved. Trimming pared 0 bases from V and 5 bases from J, leaving 7 bases between. Germline CDR1 is ENHRY and CDR2 is SYGVKD. This CDR3 has 14 residues. The CDR3 protein is CAISESERNEKLFF. CDR3 bases: TGTGCCATCAGTGAGTCGGAGCGGAATGAAAAACTGTTTTTT.

This clone was picked up one time. The rearrangement uses TRBV2 and TRBJ2-3; 10 nucleotides line up with TRBD1. This CDR3 contains 16 residues. The ends lost 7 bases at V and 4 bases at J; junction bases unmatched: 11. Germline CDR1 reads SNHLY; CDR2 reads FYNNEI. The CDR3 DNA reads as TGTGCCAGCACTAATACCGGGACAGGGGTGCCAGATACGCAGTATTTT. This gives the protein CASTNTGTGVPDTQYF.

This clone showed up just once. The chain carries TRBV11-1 and TRBJ1-1, with 7 bases identical to TRBD1. The CDR3 runs 15 residues. The germline gives CDR1 SGHAT, CDR2 FQDESV (reference sequence). After removal of 5 bases from V and 0 bases from J, the junction contained 6 bases not matched to a gene. The CDR3, as DNA: TGTGCCAGCAGCGCTGAGGGGGCTTTGAACACTGAAGCTTTCTTT. This codes for CASSAEGALNTEAFF.

This chain joins TRBV5-1 and TRBJ2-1; TRBD2 agrees at 8 bases. From germline, CDR1 is SGHRS and CDR2 YFSETQ. V shed 4 bases and J 3 bases; nucleotides not matched to a gene: 6. The length of the CDR3 is 15 residues. The CDR3 is CASSIPGGLYNEQFF. For the CDR3, the DNA is TGCGCCAGCAGCATCCCGGGGGGGCTCTACAATGAGCAGTTCTTC.

The chain couples TRBV11-2 to TRBJ1-2; TRBD1 might be the D (5 bases). The germline gives CDR1 SGHAT, CDR2 FQNNGV. Deletions cut 1 base from V and 3 bases from J, with 6 bases between. This CDR3 is 13 amino acids long. The CDR3 loop reads CASSLVGDYGYTF. DNA for the CDR3: TGTGCCAGCAGCTTAGTAGGGGACTATGGCTACACCTTC.

V gene TRBV6-4 combines with J gene TRBJ2-7; D is unresolved. In germline, CDR1 is MRHNA, CDR2 SNTAGT. Trimming stripped 0 bases from V and 2 bases from J, with 11 bases between. The CDR3 length is 15 residues. CDR3 coding DNA: TGTGCCAGCAGTGACTCTCCCGGTCCGACCTACGAGCAGTACTTC. Its protein product is CASSDSPGPTYEQYF.

The chain combines TRBV6-1 with TRBJ2-7; D unresolved. V lost 5 bases, J lost 0 bases, and 5 bases lay in between. From germline, CDR1 is MNHNS and CDR2 SASEGT. The CDR3 contains 12 residues. CDR3 sequence reads: CASSSVSYEQYF. The CDR3 bases are TGTGCCAGCAGTTCTGTCTCCTACGAGCAGTACTTC.

Comment on this clone: Because the CDR3 is missing its conserved closing phenylalanine or tryptophan, this is likely a read error. The V gene is TRBV20-1, the J gene TRBJ2-7; a weak D match, TRBD2 (5 bases). V lost 6 bases and J lost 5, with 11 bases in between. Germline V gives CDR1 DFQATT, CDR2 SNEGSKA (reference sequence). The CDR3 has 11 residues. CDR3 sequence (DNA): TGCAGTGCCCGGGGTGGGCACGAGCAGTACCTC. Translation gives CSARGGHEQYL.

V is TRBV4-2 and J is TRBJ2-3; 7 bases are a match to TRBD2. V was clipped by 0 bases and J by 3 bases; unmatched bases: 9. Germline values: CDR1 LGHNA, CDR2 YNFKEQ. This CDR3 has 17 residues. The chain's CDR3 is CASSQDPSDSGTDTQYF. CDR3 in DNA: TGTGCCAGCAGCCAAGACCCCAGCGATAGCGGGACAGATACGCAGTATTTT.

J is TRBJ2-3 and V is TRBV5-1, with 7 bases matching TRBD1. V trimming: 4 bases; J trimming: 6 bases; junction bases outside the gene matches: 2. Per germline, CDR1 SGHRS and CDR2 YFSETQ. The CDR3 consists of 12 residues. In nucleotides, the CDR3 is TGCGCCAGCAGCCCACAGGGGGATACGCAGTATTTT. Its translation is CASSPQGDTQYF.

The chain links TRBV19 to TRBJ2-7, with TRBD2 as a possible D gene (5 bases). Trimming cost V 5 bases and J 5 bases, with 13 bases left between them. This CDR3 has 13 amino acids. CDR1 is LNHDA, CDR2 SQIVND, per germline (reference sequence). The CDR3 is CASSPDGVDEQYF. The CDR3 bases are TGTGCCAGTAGTCCCGACGGGGTCGACGAGCAGTACTTC.

J is TRBJ1-4 and V is TRBV9, with a possible D match to TRBD1 (5 bases). The V end lost 2 bases, the J end lost 3 bases, and 8 bases lay between the germline ends. The germline gives CDR1 SGDLS, CDR2 YYNGEE. The CDR3 spans 14 residues. CDR3 sequence reads: CASSVQGSNEKLFF. The CDR3, as DNA: TGTGCCAGCAGCGTTCAGGGATCTAATGAAAAACTGTTTTTT.

The rearrangement joins TRBV28 to TRBJ2-2, with 13 bases lining up with TRBD2. The length of the CDR3 is 16 residues. V was clipped by 3 bases and J by 6 bases; unmatched bases: 4. CDR1 and CDR2 (germline): MDHEN, SYDVKM. DNA for the CDR3: TGTGCCAGCAGTTTCTACGGACTAGCGGGAGCCGGGGAGCTGTTTTTT. It is translated as CASSFYGLAGAGELFF.

The chain has TRBV11-3 and TRBJ1-1, with unresolved D. Germline values: CDR1 SGHNT, CDR2 YENEEA. This CDR3 region has 15 residues. V lost 5 bases to trimming and J lost 1 base, with 14 bases between them. The CDR3 region is CASSVSGDTNTEAFF. CDR3 DNA: TGTGCCAGCAGCGTCTCGGGAGATACGAACACTGAAGCTTTCTTT.

The chain employs TRBV7-9 and TRBJ2-3; 8 nucleotides align to TRBD1. The germline CDR1 and CDR2 sequences are SEHNR and FQNEAQ (reference sequence). The CDR3 is 18 residues long. J lost 2 bases, V lost 4 bases, and 14 bases had no gene match. The CDR3 DNA reads TGTGCCAGCAGCTCGACAGGGGCGGCGTGGTCTATCACAGATACGCAGTATTTT. This translates into CASSSTGAAWSITDTQYF.

The chain combines TRBV7-2 with TRBJ1-5; a possible D gene is TRBD1 (6 bases). The CDR3 totals 13 residues. V lost 5 bases and J 6 bases, leaving 11 bases between the germline ends. Germline CDR1 and CDR2: SGHTA and FQGNSA. This CDR3 is CASSGGGGQPQHF. In nucleotides, the CDR3 is TGTGCCAGCAGCGGGGGAGGGGGTCAGCCCCAGCATTTT.

This clone was seen a single time. V is TRBV18 and J is TRBJ2-2; perhaps TRBD1 as D (5 bases). The CDR3 sequence is 13 residues long. CDR1 and CDR2 (germline): KGHSH, LQKENI. V was trimmed by 0 bases and J by 6 bases, leaving 5 bases between them. The CDR3 sequence is CASSPPGPGELFF. CDR3 coding DNA: TGTGCCAGCTCACCACCGGGGCCCGGGGAGCTGTTTTTT.

The chain joins TRBV5-6 to TRBJ2-3; no clear D gene. The CDR3 runs to 18 residues. Trimming left V 1 base short and J 2 bases short, with 20 bases between. Germline V CDR1 and CDR2: SGHDT, YYEEEE. CDR3 sequence: CASSLLLQITNFTDTQYF. DNA for the CDR3: TGTGCCAGCAGCTTGCTTTTACAGATCACAAATTTCACAGATACGCAGTATTTT.

The chain uses TRBV7-2 and TRBJ1-2; TRBD1 is a possible D gene (6 bases). The CDR3 covers 16 residues. V was cut by 0 bases and J by 4 bases, with 15 bases left in between. Germline lookup yields CDR1 SGHTA and CDR2 FQGNSA. In DNA, the CDR3 is TGTGCCAGCAGCTTAGCGACGGGGGGCGCGGGCTATGGCTACACCTTC. It specifies CASSLATGGAGYGYTF.

V is TRBV2 and J is TRBJ2-3; TRBD2 agrees at 7 bases. V was pared by 11 bases and J by 1 base, with 6 bases of the junction left unmatched. This CDR3 spans 13 amino acids. Germline V gene data show CDR1 as SNHLY and CDR2 as FYNNEI. CDR3: CAGGGLGTDTQYF. The CDR3 DNA follows: TGTGCCGGCGGGGGACTCGGCACAGATACGCAGTATTTT.